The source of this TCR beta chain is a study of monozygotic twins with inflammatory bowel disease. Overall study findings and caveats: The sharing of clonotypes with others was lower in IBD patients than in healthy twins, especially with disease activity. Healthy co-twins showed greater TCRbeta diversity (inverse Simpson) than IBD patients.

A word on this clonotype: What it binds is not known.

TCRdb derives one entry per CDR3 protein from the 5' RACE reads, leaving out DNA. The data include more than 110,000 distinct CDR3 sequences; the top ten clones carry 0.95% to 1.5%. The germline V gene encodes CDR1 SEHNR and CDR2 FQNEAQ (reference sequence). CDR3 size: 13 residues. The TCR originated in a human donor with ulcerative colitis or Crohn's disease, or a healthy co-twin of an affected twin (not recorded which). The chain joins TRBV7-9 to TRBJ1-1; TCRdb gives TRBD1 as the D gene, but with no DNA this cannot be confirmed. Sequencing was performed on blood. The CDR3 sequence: CASSLAGGYEAFF.